This T cell receptor (beta chain) was recovered during a study of cytomegalovirus exposure and HLA in healthy donors. Findings of the study overall: Among TCR beta chains of equal frequency, HLA-associated ones were more clonally expanded in a later analysis. It was reported that TCR beta sequences correctly inferred the HLA-A and HLA-B alleles for most subjects.

V trimming: 2 bases; J trimming: 4 bases; junction bases outside the gene matches: 7. The CDR3 sequence is 17 residues long. The germline V gene encodes CDR1 MDHEN and CDR2 SYDVKM. Regarding this clone: Its antigen is not identified.

The study ran its PCR with 60 Vbeta and 13 Jbeta primers. Under the authors' procedure: Later reanalysis found roughly 80 million unique TCR beta chains, around 10 million of them shared. Libraries were prepared by immunoSEQ multiplex PCR; TCRdb keeps only in-frame clonotypes and omits some of them. V and J calls and clone size follow that table, whereas D and trimming were derived from the DNA. Of 150,000 or so clones listed, about 80% are singletons. The sequenced material came from PBMCs. The J gene is TRBJ1-6, the V gene TRBV28; 8 positions agree with TRBD1. This TCR came from a man aged 25-45 years in good health and CMV-seronegative. The CDR3, as DNA: TGTGCCAGCAGTTTACGCACAGGGGGTATATATAATTCACCCCTCCACTTT. Amino acids: CASSLRTGGIYNSPLHF. The entire variable domain, with the rest obtained from reference TRBV28 and TRBJ1-6, is as follows: DVKVTQSSRYLVKRTGEKVFLECVQDMDHENMFWYRQDPGLGLRLIYFSYDVKMKEKGDIPEGYSVSREKKERFSLILESASTNQTSMYLCASSLRTGGIYNSPLHFGNGTRLTVT.